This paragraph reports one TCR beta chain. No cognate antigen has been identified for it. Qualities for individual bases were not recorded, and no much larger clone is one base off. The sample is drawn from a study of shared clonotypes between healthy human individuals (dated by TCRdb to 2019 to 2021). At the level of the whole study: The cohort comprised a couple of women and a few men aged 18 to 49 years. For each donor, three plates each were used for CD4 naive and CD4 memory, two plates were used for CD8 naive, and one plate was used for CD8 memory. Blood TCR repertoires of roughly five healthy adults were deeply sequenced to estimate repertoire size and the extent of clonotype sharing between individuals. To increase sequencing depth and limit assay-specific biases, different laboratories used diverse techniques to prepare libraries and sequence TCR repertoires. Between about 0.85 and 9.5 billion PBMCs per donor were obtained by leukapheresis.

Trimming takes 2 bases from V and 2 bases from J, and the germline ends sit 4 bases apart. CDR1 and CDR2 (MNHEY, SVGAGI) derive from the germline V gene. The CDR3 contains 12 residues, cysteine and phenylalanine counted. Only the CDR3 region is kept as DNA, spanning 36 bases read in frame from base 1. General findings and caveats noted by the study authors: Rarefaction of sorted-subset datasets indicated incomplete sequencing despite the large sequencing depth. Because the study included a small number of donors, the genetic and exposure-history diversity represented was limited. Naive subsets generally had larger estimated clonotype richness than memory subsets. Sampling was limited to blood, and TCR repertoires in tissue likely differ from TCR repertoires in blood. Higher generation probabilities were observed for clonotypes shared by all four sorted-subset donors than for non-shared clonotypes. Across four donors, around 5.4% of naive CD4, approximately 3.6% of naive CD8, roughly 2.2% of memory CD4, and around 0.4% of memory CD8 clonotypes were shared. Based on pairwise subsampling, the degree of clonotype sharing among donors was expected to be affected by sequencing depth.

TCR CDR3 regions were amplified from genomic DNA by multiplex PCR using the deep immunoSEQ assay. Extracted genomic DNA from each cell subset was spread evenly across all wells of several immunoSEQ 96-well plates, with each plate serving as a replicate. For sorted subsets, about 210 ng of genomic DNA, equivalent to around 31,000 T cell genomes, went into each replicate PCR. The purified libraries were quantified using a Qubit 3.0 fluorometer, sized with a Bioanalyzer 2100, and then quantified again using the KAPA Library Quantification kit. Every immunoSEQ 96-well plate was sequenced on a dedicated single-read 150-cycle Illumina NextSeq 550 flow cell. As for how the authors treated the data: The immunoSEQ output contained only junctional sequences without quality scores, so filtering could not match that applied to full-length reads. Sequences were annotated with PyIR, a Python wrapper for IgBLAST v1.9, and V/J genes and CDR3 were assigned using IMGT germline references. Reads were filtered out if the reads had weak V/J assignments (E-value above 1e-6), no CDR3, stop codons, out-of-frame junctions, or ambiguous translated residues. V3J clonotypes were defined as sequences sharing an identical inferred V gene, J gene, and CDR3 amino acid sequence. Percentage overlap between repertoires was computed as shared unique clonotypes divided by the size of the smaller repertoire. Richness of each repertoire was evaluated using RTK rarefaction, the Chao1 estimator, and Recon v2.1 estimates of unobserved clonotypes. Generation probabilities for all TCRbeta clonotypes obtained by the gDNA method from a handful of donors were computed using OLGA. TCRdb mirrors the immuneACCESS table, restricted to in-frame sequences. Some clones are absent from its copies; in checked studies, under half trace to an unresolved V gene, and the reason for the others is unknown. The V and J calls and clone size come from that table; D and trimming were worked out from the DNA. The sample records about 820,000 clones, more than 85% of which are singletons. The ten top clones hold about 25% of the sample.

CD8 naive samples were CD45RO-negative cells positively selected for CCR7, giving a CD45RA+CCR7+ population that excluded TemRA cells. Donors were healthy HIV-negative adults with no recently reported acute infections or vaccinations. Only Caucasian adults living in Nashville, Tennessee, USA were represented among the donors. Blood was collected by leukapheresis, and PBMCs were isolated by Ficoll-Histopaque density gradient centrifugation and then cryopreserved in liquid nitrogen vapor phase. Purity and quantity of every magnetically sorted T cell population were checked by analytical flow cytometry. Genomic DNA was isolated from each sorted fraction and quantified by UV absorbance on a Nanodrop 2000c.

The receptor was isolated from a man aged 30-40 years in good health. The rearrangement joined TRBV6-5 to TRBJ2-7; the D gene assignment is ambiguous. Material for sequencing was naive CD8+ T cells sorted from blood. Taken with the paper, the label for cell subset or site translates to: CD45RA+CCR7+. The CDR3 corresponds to CASSYGPYEQYF. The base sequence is TGTGCCAGCAGTTACGGTCCCTACGAGCAGTACTTC.